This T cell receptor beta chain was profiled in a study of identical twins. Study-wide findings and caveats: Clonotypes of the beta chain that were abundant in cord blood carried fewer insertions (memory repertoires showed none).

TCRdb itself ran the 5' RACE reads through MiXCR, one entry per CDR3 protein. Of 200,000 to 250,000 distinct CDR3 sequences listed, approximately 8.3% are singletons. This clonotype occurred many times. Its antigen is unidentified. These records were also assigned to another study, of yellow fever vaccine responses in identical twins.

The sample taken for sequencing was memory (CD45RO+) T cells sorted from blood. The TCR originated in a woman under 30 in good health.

CDR3 sequence reads: CASSYSGFLAAHQPQHF. CDR3 coding DNA: TGTGCCAGCAGTTACTCGGGTTTTTTGGCCGCCCATCAGCCCCAGCATTTT. The chain links TRBV6-2 or TRBV6-3 to TRBJ1-5; D remains ambiguous. The CDR3 runs to 17 residues. Germline V gene sequence: CDR1 MNHEY, CDR2 SVGEGT. V lost 0 bases to trimming and J lost 5 bases, with 17 bases between them.